This T cell receptor beta chain stems from a study of T cell responses to AZD1222 COVID-19 vaccine. General observations from the study: The donor group comprised mostly white British people and more females; the analysis possibly underestimated clonal diversity.

Analyses pooled second doses at about 4 or about 12 weeks. Concerning this clone: The target antigen is unknown.

Sequencing was performed with immunoSEQ multiplex PCR; in TCRdb, only in-frame clones are kept and a portion is missing. The sample contains fewer than 90,000 clones, 90% to 95% of which appear only once. The sample here was peripheral blood, taken 28 days after the second AZD1222 dose. The origin of this receptor is an adult who received the AZD1222 COVID-19 vaccine.

Here the CDR3 reads CASRTYGGSGYTF. In DNA, the CDR3 is TGTGCCAGCAGAACCTATGGGGGGTCAGGCTACACCTTC. The chain links TRBV28 to TRBJ1-2; TRBD1 is a possible D gene (5 bases). V dropped 6 bases and J dropped 8 bases, with 16 bases sitting between them. Germline V gives CDR1 MDHEN, CDR2 SYDVKM. The CDR3 is 13 amino acids.